Listed here are 17 T cell receptor beta chains from one sample, sequenced in a study of shared clonotypes between healthy human individuals. Assay used: immunoSEQ multiplex PCR; TCRdb lists only in-frame clones, some missing. The sample carries some 470,000 clones, 75% to 85% recorded once. Sample: PBMCs. The receptors here all came from a woman between 40 and 55 years old in good health. Some clones in this sample may be carry-over from other donors' samples.

V is TRBV5-1 and J is TRBJ2-3; D gene uncertain. CDR1 is SGHRS and CDR2 is YFSETQ in the germline V gene. CDR3 length: 14 residues. V was trimmed by 0 bases and J by 2 bases, leaving 7 bases between them. CDR3 nucleotides: TGCGCCAGCAGCTTGGTGACAAACACAGATACGCAGTATTTT. As protein: CASSLVTNTDTQYF.

The chain combines TRBV15 with TRBJ2-5; D may be TRBD1 (5 bases). The CDR3 covers 15 residues. The germline V gene has CDR1 LNHNV and CDR2 YYDKDF (reference sequence). With 0 bases removed from V and 0 bases from J, the gap between germline ends came to 8 bases. CDR3 DNA: TGTGCCACCAGCAGAGATCAGGGCTACCAAGAGACCCAGTACTTC. It codes for CATSRDQGYQETQYF.

This clone was seen a few times. The rearrangement uses TRBV23-1 and TRBJ1-1; 7 nucleotides align to TRBD1. TRBV23-1 qualifies as an ORF whose function is uncertain. There are 16 residues in the CDR3. V trimming: 0 bases; J trimming: 0 bases; junction bases outside the gene matches: 4. CDR3 bases: TGCGCCAGCAGTCAATCGAAAAGGGGGCTGAACACTGAAGCTTTCTTT. Its protein product is CASSQSKRGLNTEAFF.

DNA of the CDR3: TGTGCCAGCAGCCCCCGGACAGAGCTTTTGCAAGAGACCCAGTACTTC. Translating it yields CASSPRTELLQETQYF. The chain is built from TRBV7-2 and TRBJ2-5; weak D call: TRBD1 (6 bases). CDR3 length: 16 amino acids. The ends were cut back, 5 bases at V and 2 bases at J, with 18 bases in the middle. Germline V lookup: CDR1 SGHTA, CDR2 FQGNSA.

This clone was seen a few times. V and J are TRBV6-6 and TRBJ1-2; TRBD1 is a possible D gene (6 bases). CDR1 MNHNY and CDR2 SVGAGI come from the germline V gene (reference sequence). The CDR3 loop spans 15 amino acids. Trimming cost V 5 bases and J 5 bases, with 18 bases left between them. The CDR3 nucleotides read TGTGCCAGCAGTACCCCTACCGGACAGACATATGGCTACACCTTC. Protein product: CASSTPTGQTYGYTF.

This clone has just one count. A far larger clone is one base from this, pointing to a likely read error. This sample also contains other DNA sequences that code for the same CDR3. This sequence joins TRBV30 and TRBJ1-1; D is unresolved. Germline V gene lookup returns CDR1 GTSNPN and CDR2 SVGIG (reference sequence). The CDR3 runs 16 residues. In DNA, the CDR3 is TGTGCCTGGAGTGGATGGAGTTTGGGCATGAACACTGAAGCCTTCTTT. This sequence encodes CAWSGWSLGMNTEAFF.

The chain joins TRBV6-5 to TRBJ2-7, with D possibly matching TRBD1 (6 bases). Between the trimmed V and J ends, which lost 0 bases and 3 bases, there was a span of 9 bases. In germline, CDR1 is MNHEY, CDR2 SVGAGI. This CDR3 spans 14 amino acids. CDR3 DNA: TGTGCCAGCAGTTACTCGGGGGCCCGCTACGAGCAGTACTTC. As protein: CASSYSGARYEQYF.

Remarks on this clone: The junction departs from germline at one end; a sequencing error may be responsible. CDR3 residues: CASSLDHYNEQFF. The CDR3 coding sequence is TGTGCCAGCAGCTTAGACCACTACAACGAGCAGTTCTTC. The gene calls are TRBV11-3 and TRBJ2-1, with D hard to call. The CDR3 is made up of 13 amino acids. Germline V CDR1 and CDR2: SGHNT, YENEEA.

This chain connects TRBV6-1 to TRBJ1-5; D is unresolved. The V gene's germline CDR1 is MNHNS and CDR2 SASEGT. The CDR3 runs to 17 residues. The V end lost 4 bases, the J end lost 6 bases, and 22 bases lay between the germline ends. CDR3 amino acids: CASSVRTDYVGGQPQHF. The CDR3 DNA is TGTGCCAGCAGTGTTAGGACCGACTATGTGGGTGGTCAGCCCCAGCATTTT.

The chain carries TRBV4-1 and TRBJ1-2; no firm D call. CDR1 and CDR2 (germline): MGHRA, YSYEKL. The CDR3 spans 18 residues. V lost 0 bases to trimming and J lost 3 bases, with 20 bases between them. Written as DNA, the CDR3 is TGCGCCAGCAGCCAAGATGGCATTAGGGAGTTTACCTACTATGGCTACACCTTC. Its translation: CASSQDGIREFTYYGYTF.

The chain couples TRBV4-3 to TRBJ1-3; D uncertain. The CDR3 has 15 amino acids. V was shortened by 0 bases and J by 3 bases, with 9 bases between the two germline ends. CDR1 and CDR2 from the germline V gene are LGHNA and YSLEER. CDR3 residues: CASSQDRGVGNTIYF. As DNA, the CDR3 is TGCGCCAGCAGCCAAGATCGGGGTGTTGGAAACACCATATATTTT.

V usage is TRBV4-1 and J usage is TRBJ2-4; tentatively, D is TRBD2 (5 bases). CDR3 length: 17 residues. CDR1 and CDR2 (germline): MGHRA, YSYEKL. The V gene lost 0 bases and the J gene lost 0 bases, with 12 bases spanning the gap. The CDR3 spells CASSQDLTRLAKNIQYF. CDR3 nucleotides: TGCGCCAGCAGCCAAGATCTAACTAGGCTAGCCAAAAACATTCAGTACTTC.

The rearrangement links TRBV11-2 to TRBJ2-2; D gene ambiguous. The V end lost 1 base, the J end lost 5 bases, and 11 bases lay between the germline ends. This CDR3 contains 15 residues. Per the germline V gene, CDR1 is SGHAT and CDR2 is FQNNGV. The CDR3, as DNA: TGTGCCAGCAGCTTAGTACCGCGTCAGACCGGGGAGCTGTTTTTT. It translates to CASSLVPRQTGELFF.

The V call is TRBV6-6, the J call TRBJ2-2; D is ambiguous. The CDR3 has 13 amino acids. Germline V gene lookup returns CDR1 MNHNY and CDR2 SVGAGI (reference sequence). V lost 7 bases to trimming and J lost 5 bases, with 11 bases between them. DNA of the CDR3: TGTGCCAGCACCCACCTCGGAACCGGGGAGCTGTTTTTT. It codes for CASTHLGTGELFF.

About this clone: In the same sample, other DNA sequences code for this CDR3. V and J are TRBV28 and TRBJ1-2, with 7 bases lining up with TRBD1. CDR1 MDHEN and CDR2 SYDVKM come from the germline V gene. After removal of 6 bases from V and 2 bases from J, the junction contained 12 bases not matched to a gene. This CDR3 comprises 16 residues. Written as DNA, the CDR3 is TGTGCCAGCAGACCCACAGGGGAAGCGACCAACTATGGCTACACCTTC. It translates to CASRPTGEATNYGYTF.

J is TRBJ2-3 and V is TRBV14; 7 bases match TRBD1. Germline V CDR1 and CDR2: SGHDN, FVKESK. The trim removed 4 bases at V and 0 bases at J, leaving 4 bases unmatched. This CDR3 has 15 amino acids. CDR3 coding DNA: TGTGCCAGCAGCCGCGGACAGGAAAGCACAGATACGCAGTATTTT. Amino acid sequence: CASSRGQESTDTQYF.

Turning to this clone: A far bigger clonotype differs at one base, so this is likely a read error. Here the CDR3 omits its conserved ending phenylalanine or tryptophan, so a read error is the likely source. V is TRBV9 and J is TRBJ2-7; 10 bases align to TRBD1. The V segment lost 3 bases and the J segment 1 base; nucleotides outside the gene matches: 4. CDR3 length: 15 residues. Germline loops: CDR1 SGDLS, CDR2 YYNGEE. The CDR3 sequence: CASSEGQGWSYEQYS. Written as DNA, the CDR3 is TGTGCCAGCAGCGAGGGACAGGGGTGGTCCTACGAGCAGTACTCC.